The 13 T cell receptor beta chains below all came from one sample that was sequenced in a study of Graves' ophthalmopathy and Graves' hyperthyroidism. Amplification targeted the TCR beta CDR3 regions, with RNA transcripts as the source material. Second-round multiplex PCR followed a first-round RT-PCR using HTBI primers. MiXCR, run by TCRdb on the multiplex PCR reads, gives a single entry per CDR3 protein. The data hold approximately 700,000 distinct CDR3 sequences, with approximately 40% observed a single time. Sequencing was performed on peripheral blood. The receptors stem from an adult man with Graves' ophthalmopathy.

The rearrangement joins TRBV28 to TRBJ2-5, with D tentatively TRBD1 (6 bases). Germline V gives CDR1 MDHEN, CDR2 SYDVKM. Trimming left V 6 bases short and J 5 bases short, with 10 bases between. CDR3 length: 12 residues. For the CDR3, the DNA is TGTGCCAGCAGAACAGGGTACGAGACCCAGTACTTC. This encodes CASRTGYETQYF.

In the case of this clonotype: One end of the junction varies from germline; a read error may be responsible. This chain connects TRBV29-1 to TRBJ2-7; the D gene could be TRBD1 or TRBD2 (6 bases each). Looked up from germline, CDR1 is SQVTM and CDR2 is ANQGSEA. CDR3 size: 9 residues. Written as DNA, the CDR3 is TGCAGCGTTGACGAGGGGGGAGACTTC. It encodes CSVDEGGDF.

The chain has TRBV2 and TRBJ2-7, with TRBD1 matching 8 bases. This CDR3 is 15 amino acids long. The junction had 9 bases not matched to a gene; V was cut back by 6 bases and J by 2 bases. Germline CDR1 is SNHLY and CDR2 is FYNNEI. The CDR3 nucleotides are TGTGCCAGCAGAAGACGGACAGGGTCCCCCTACGAGCAGTACTTC. Amino acid sequence: CASRRRTGSPYEQYF.

CDR3 DNA sequence: TGCAGCTTAGATAGCGGGGGCTACGAGCAGTACTTC. The encoded protein is CSLDSGGYEQYF. This chain joins TRBV20-1 and TRBJ2-7; TRBD2 matches at 9 bases. Germline values: CDR1 DFQATT, CDR2 SNEGSKA (reference sequence). The CDR3 is 12 residues long.

This clonotype was recorded only once. The CDR3 region is CSVKATGGSLYGYTF. CDR3 bases: TGCAGCGTGAAAGCGACAGGGGGATCCCTCTATGGCTACACCTTC. The V call is TRBV29-1, the J call TRBJ1-2; 9 nucleotides match TRBD1. Trimming cost V 6 bases and J 4 bases; bases outside gene matches: 12. Germline V CDR1 and CDR2: SQVTM, ANQGSEA. The CDR3 contains 15 residues.

This clonotype was seen at least ten times. This chain joins TRBV6-5 and TRBJ1-6; no clear D gene. Germline V CDR1 and CDR2: MNHEY, SVGAGI. The CDR3 runs 13 residues. The V end lost 6 bases, the J end lost 7 bases, and 10 bases lay between the germline ends. The CDR3 is CASRKGANSPLHF. The CDR3 region has the DNA TGTGCCAGCAGAAAGGGAGCGAATTCACCCCTCCACTTT.

This clonotype appeared many times. Mismatch with germline at one junction end may stem from a read error. This chain connects TRBV20-1 to TRBJ1-2, with D perhaps TRBD1 (6 bases). Germline CDR1 and CDR2: DFQATT and SNEGSKA (reference sequence). The CDR3 has 10 amino acids. The CDR3 sequence: CSASQRTVFF. The CDR3 DNA sequence: TGCAGTGCTAGCCAAAGGACAGTTTTCTTC.

This sequence joins TRBV20-1 and TRBJ2-5, with a weak D call TRBD2 (6 bases). V was pared by 6 bases and J by 5 bases, with 19 bases between. The CDR3 consists of 14 residues. Germline CDR1 and CDR2: DFQATT and SNEGSKA (reference sequence). This CDR3 is CSASQPGVGETQYF. Written as DNA, the CDR3 is TGCAGTGCCAGCCAACCGGGGGTAGGGGAGACCCAGTACTTC.

J is TRBJ2-7 and V is TRBV20-1, with 10 bases that match TRBD1. The CDR3 runs to 16 residues. J gave up 2 bases and V 6 bases, and 13 bases lay outside the gene matches. Germline-derived CDR1 and CDR2 are DFQATT and SNEGSKA (reference sequence). The CDR3 reads CSARGGTGDSTYEQYF. Here the CDR3 DNA reads TGCAGTGCCCGAGGGGGGACAGGGGACTCTACCTACGAGCAGTACTTC.

This clonotype was recorded a few times. The genes are TRBV20-1 and TRBJ2-5; 7 positions match TRBD2. The CDR3 is 11 residues long. Germline values: CDR1 DFQATT, CDR2 SNEGSKA (reference sequence). V lost 8 bases, J lost 5 bases, and 5 bases stayed unmatched. CDR3 bases: TGCAGTCCGGCGGGGGACGAGACCCAGTACTTC. Encoded protein: CSPAGDETQYF.

This clonotype was seen repeatedly, ten times or more. The V gene is TRBV25-1, the J gene TRBJ1-6, with D unresolved. This CDR3 is built from 14 residues. Germline-derived CDR1 and CDR2 are MGHDK and SYGVNS. The V gene lost 2 bases and the J gene lost 6 bases, with 8 bases spanning the gap. The DNA for the CDR3 is TGTGCCAGCAGTGAACCCTTCAGTAATTCACCCCTCCACTTT. As protein: CASSEPFSNSPLHF.

This clonotype was counted between two and nine times. The chain links TRBV2 to TRBJ2-7, with 12 bases lining up with TRBD2. This CDR3 has 14 amino acids. V lost 6 bases and J lost 6; bases outside the gene matches: 6. CDR1 is SNHLY and CDR2 is FYNNEI in the germline V gene. The DNA for the CDR3 is TGTGCCAGCAGCGGGCTAGCGGGAGGGCCCGAGCAGTACTTC. This sequence encodes CASSGLAGGPEQYF.

This clonotype was counted a few times. This chain uses TRBV29-1 with TRBJ2-7; possible D gene TRBD1, 5 bases. This CDR3 is built from 12 residues. V shed 8 bases and J shed 0 bases, with 11 bases lying between them. Germline V CDR1 and CDR2: SQVTM, ANQGSEA. CDR3 sequence (DNA): TGCAGCCAAGGAGACAGCTCCTACGAGCAGTACTTC. It encodes CSQGDSSYEQYF.